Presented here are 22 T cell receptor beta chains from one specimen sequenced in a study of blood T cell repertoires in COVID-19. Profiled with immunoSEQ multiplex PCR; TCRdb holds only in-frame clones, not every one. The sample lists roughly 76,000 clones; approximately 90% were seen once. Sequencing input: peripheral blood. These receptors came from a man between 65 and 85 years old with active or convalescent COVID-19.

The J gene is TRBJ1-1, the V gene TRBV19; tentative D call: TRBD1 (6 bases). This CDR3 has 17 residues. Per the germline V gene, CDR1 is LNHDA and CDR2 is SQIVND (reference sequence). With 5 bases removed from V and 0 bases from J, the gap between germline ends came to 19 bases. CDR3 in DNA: TGTGCCAGTAGTGACCAGGGGAGGGGCGGCATGAACACTGAAGCTTTCTTT. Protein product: CASSDQGRGGMNTEAFF.

CDR3 DNA sequence: TGTGCCAGCGGGATTACAGGAGACACTGAAGCTTTCTTT. Its protein product is CASGITGDTEAFF. The chain is built from TRBV6-5 and TRBJ1-1, with D tentatively TRBD1 (5 bases). The CDR3 loop spans 13 amino acids. The V gene lost 8 bases and the J gene lost 3 bases, with 13 bases spanning the gap. Germline CDR1 reads MNHEY; CDR2 reads SVGAGI.

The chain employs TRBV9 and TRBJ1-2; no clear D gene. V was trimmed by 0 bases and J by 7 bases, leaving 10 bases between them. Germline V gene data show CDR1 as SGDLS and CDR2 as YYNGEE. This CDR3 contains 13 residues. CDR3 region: CASSVGHPGGYTF. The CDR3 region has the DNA TGTGCCAGCAGCGTAGGCCACCCGGGTGGCTACACCTTC. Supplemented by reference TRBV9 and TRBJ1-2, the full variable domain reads DSGVTQTPKHLITATGQRVTLRCSPRSGDLSVYWYQQSLDQGLQFLIQYYNGEERAKGNILERFSAQQFPDLHSELNLSSLELGDSALYFCASSVGHPGGYTFGSGTRLTVV.

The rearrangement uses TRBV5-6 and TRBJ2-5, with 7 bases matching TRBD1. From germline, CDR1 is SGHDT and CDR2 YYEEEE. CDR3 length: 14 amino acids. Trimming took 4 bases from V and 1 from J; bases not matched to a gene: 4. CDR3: CASSIQGTQETQYF. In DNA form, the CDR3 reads TGTGCCAGCAGCATACAGGGGACCCAAGAGACCCAGTACTTC. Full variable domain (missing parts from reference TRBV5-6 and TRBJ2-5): DAGVTQSPTHLIKTRGQQVTLRCSPKSGHDTVSWYQQALGQGPQFIFQYYEEEERQRGNFPDRFSGHQFPNYSSELNVNALLLGDSALYLCASSIQGTQETQYFGPGTRLLVL.

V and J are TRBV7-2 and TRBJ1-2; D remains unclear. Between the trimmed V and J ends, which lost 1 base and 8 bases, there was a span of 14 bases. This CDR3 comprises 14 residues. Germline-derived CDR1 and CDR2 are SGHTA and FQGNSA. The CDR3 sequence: CASSLEAGAGGYTF. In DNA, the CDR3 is TGTGCCAGCAGCTTAGAGGCCGGTGCGGGAGGCTACACCTTC.

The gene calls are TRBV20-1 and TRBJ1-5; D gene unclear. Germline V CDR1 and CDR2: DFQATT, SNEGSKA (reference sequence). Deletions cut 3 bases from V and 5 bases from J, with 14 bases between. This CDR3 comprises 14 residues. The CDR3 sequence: CSASRKGGYQPQHF. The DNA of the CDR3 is TGCAGTGCTAGTCGGAAGGGAGGGTATCAGCCCCAGCATTTT.

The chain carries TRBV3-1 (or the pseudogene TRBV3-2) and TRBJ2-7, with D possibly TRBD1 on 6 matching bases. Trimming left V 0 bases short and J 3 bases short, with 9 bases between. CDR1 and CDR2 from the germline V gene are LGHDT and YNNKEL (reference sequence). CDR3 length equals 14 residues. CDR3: CASSQEGRGYEQYF. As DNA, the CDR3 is TGTGCCAGCAGCCAAGAGGGCAGGGGCTACGAGCAGTACTTC.

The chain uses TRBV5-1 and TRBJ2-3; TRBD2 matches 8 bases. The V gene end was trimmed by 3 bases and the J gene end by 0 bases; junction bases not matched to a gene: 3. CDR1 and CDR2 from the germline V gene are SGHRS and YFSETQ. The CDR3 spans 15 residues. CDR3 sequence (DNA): TGCGCCAGCAGCTCCGCTAGCGGGAGCACAGATACGCAGTATTTT. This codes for CASSSASGSTDTQYF.

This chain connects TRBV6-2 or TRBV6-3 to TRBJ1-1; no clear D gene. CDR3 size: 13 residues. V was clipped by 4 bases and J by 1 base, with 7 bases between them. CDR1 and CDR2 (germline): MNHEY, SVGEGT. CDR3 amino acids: CASSSGRNTEAFF. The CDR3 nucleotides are TGTGCCAGCAGTTCCGGGAGGAACACTGAAGCTTTCTTT.

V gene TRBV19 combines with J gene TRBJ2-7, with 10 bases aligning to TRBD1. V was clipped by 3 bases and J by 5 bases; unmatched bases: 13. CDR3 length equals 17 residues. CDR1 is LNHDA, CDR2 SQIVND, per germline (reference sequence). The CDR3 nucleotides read TGTGCCAGTAGTATTCTTCCGGGACAGGGGTCGTTCCACGAGCAGTACTTC. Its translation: CASSILPGQGSFHEQYF.

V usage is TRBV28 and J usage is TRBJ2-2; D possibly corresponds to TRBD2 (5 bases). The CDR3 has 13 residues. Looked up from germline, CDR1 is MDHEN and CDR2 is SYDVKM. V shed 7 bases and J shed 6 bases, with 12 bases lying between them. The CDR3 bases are TGTGCCAGCAATATTCGGGGTTCCGGGGAGCTGTTTTTT. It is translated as CASNIRGSGELFF.

The CDR3 spells CASSIVRQPQHF. The CDR3 nucleotides read TGTGCCAGTAGTATAGTCCGTCAGCCCCAGCATTTT. The chain combines TRBV19 with TRBJ1-5, with unresolved D. The germline gives CDR1 LNHDA, CDR2 SQIVND (reference sequence). The CDR3 is 12 residues long. V lost 1 base to trimming and J lost 6 bases, with 4 bases between them.

CDR3 bases: TGTGCCAGCAGTTTATGGTCCAGGATGAACACTGAAGCTTTCTTT. Amino acid sequence: CASSLWSRMNTEAFF. This chain links TRBV28 with TRBJ1-1; D remains ambiguous. The CDR3 consists of 15 residues. The V end lost 0 bases, the J end lost 0 bases, and 8 bases lay between the germline ends. The germline V gene has CDR1 MDHEN and CDR2 SYDVKM.

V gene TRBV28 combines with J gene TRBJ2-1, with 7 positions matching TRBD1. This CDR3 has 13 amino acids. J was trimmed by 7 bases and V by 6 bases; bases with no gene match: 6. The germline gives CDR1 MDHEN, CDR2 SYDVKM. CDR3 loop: CASRGGADNEQFF. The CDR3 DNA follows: TGTGCCAGCAGAGGGGGCGCGGATAATGAGCAGTTCTTC. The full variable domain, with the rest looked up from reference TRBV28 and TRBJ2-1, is DVKVTQSSRYLVKRTGEKVFLECVQDMDHENMFWYRQDPGLGLRLIYFSYDVKMKEKGDIPEGYSVSREKKERFSLILESASTNQTSMYLCASRGGADNEQFFGPGTRLTVL.

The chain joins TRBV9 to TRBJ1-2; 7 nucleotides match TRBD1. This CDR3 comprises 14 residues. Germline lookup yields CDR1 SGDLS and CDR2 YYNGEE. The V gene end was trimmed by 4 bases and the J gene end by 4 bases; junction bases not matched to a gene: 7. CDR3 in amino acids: CASSPRDSFYGYTF. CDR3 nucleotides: TGTGCCAGCAGCCCCCGGGACAGCTTCTATGGCTACACCTTC.

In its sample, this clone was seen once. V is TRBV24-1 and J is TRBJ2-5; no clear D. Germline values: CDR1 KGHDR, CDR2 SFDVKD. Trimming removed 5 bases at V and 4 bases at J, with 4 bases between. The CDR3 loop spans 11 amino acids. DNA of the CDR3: TGTGCCACCAGTGGAGGAGAGACCCAGTACTTC. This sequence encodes CATSGGETQYF.

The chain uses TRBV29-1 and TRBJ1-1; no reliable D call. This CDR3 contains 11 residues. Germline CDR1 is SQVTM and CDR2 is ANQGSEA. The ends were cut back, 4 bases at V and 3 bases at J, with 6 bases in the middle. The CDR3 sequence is CSVVSYTEAFF. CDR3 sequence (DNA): TGCAGCGTTGTCTCGTACACTGAAGCTTTCTTT. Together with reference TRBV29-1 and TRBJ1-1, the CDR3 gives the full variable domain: SAVISQKPSRDICQRGTSLTIQCQVDSQVTMMFWYRQQPGQSLTLIATANQGSEATYESGFVIDKFPISRPNLTFSTLTVSNMSPEDSSIYLCSVVSYTEAFFGQGTRLTVV.

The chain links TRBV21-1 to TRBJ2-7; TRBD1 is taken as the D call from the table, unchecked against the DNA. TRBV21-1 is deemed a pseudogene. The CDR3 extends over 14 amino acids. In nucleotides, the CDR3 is TGTGCCAGCAGCAAAGGACAGCTCACCTACGAGCAGTACTTC. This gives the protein CASSKGQLTYEQYF.

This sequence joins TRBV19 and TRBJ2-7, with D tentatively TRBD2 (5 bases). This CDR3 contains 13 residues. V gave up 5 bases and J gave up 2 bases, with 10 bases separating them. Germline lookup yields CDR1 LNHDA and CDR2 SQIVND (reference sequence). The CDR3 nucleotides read TGTGCCAGTAGTCCCGGGGTGACCTACGAGCAGTACTTC. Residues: CASSPGVTYEQYF.

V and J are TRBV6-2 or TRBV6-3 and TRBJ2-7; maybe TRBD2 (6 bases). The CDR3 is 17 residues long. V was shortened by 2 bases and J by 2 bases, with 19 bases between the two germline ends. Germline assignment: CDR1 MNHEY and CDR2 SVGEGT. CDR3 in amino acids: CASSYPSGGRTTYEQYF. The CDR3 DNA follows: TGTGCCAGCAGTTACCCGTCCGGCGGGCGGACTACCTACGAGCAGTACTTC.

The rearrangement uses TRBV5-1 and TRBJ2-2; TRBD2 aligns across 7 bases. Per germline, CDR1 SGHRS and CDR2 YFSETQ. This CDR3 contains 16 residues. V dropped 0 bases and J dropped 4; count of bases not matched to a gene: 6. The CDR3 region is CASSLEGLPATGELFF. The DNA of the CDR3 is TGCGCCAGCAGCTTGGAGGGACTACCGGCCACCGGGGAGCTGTTTTTT. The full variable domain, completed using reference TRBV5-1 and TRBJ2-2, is KAGVTQTPRYLIKTRGQQVTLSCSPISGHRSVSWYQQTPGQGLQFLFEYFSETQRNKGNFPGRFSGRQFSNSRSEMNVSTLELGDSALYLCASSLEGLPATGELFFGEGSRLTVL.

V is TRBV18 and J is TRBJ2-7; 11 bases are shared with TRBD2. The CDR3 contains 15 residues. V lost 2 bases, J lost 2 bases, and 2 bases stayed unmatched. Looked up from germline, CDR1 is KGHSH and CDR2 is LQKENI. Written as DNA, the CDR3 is TGTGCCAGCTCACCAGGACTAGCGGGCACCTACGAGCAGTACTTC. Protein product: CASSPGLAGTYEQYF. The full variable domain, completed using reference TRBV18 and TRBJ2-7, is NAGVMQNPRHLVRRRGQEARLRCSPMKGHSHVYWYRQLPEEGLKFMVYLQKENIIDESGMPKERFSAEFPKEGPSILRIQQVVRGDSAAYFCASSPGLAGTYEQYFGPGTRLTVT.